The table lists the clone carrying this TCR beta chain with a few counts. As yet, its antigen is unknown. The data belong to a study of a mutant IDH1 vaccine in newly diagnosed glioma. Study context: Most patients had radiochemotherapy with temozolomide before enrollment; others had one alone.

Per the germline V gene, CDR1 is LNHDA and CDR2 is SQIVND (reference sequence). The V and J ends lost 4 bases and 1 base, in that order; junction bases with no gene match: 4. This CDR3 has 14 residues. Regarding time point: week 35, safety follow-up. Vaccine doses each comprised 300 ug of mutant IDH1 20-mer peptide, with topical imiquimod. Some clones are missing from TCRdb's copy, which holds only in-frame ones; the method was immunoSEQ multiplex PCR. The data show 35,000 to 45,000 clones, about 83% seen once. The sequence derives from a woman between 50 and 59 years old with glioma. V usage is TRBV19 and J usage is TRBJ2-7; 7 positions match TRBD1. The specimen comprised PBMCs, sampled from a glioma patient whose treatment included an IDH1 peptide vaccine. CDR3 residues: CASSTGTVSYEQYF. As DNA, the CDR3 is TGTGCCAGTAGTACGGGGACAGTTTCCTACGAGCAGTACTTC.